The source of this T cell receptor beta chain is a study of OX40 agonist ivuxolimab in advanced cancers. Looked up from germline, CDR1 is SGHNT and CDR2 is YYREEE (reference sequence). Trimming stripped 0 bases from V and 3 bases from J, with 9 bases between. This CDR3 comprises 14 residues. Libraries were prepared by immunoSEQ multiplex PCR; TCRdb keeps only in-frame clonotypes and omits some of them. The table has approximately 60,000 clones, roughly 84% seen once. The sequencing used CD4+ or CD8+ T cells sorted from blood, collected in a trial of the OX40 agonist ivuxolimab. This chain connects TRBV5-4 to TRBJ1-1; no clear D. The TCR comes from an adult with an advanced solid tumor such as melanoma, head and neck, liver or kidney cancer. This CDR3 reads CASSLVARDTEAFF. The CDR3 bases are TGTGCCAGCAGCTTGGTTGCACGGGACACTGAAGCTTTCTTT. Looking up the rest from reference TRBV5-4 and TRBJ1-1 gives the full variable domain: ETGVTQSPTHLIKTRGQQVTLRCSSQSGHNTVSWYQQALGQGPQFIFQYYREEENGRGNFPPRFSGLQFPNYSSELNVNALELDDSALYLCASSLVARDTEAFFGQGTRLTVV.